Presented here are 11 T cell receptor beta chains from one specimen sequenced in a study of blood T cell repertoires in COVID-19. Repertoires were generated with immunoSEQ multiplex PCR, while TCRdb's copy carries only in-frame clones and drops some. The repertoire holds about 120,000 clones, with over 60% as singletons. Sequencing input: peripheral blood. The receptors shown here come from a woman over 75 with acute or convalescent COVID-19.

The rearrangement joins TRBV7-2 to TRBJ1-2; 7 nucleotides match TRBD1. The germline V gene encodes CDR1 SGHTA and CDR2 FQGNSA. CDR3 size: 15 residues. V was clipped by 1 base and J by 8 bases; unmatched bases: 10. The CDR3 coding sequence is TGTGCCAGCAGCTTAGGAAGACAGGGTGTAGTAGGCTACACCTTC. This encodes CASSLGRQGVVGYTF.

The chain uses TRBV6-2 or TRBV6-3 and TRBJ2-7, with TRBD2 matching over 7 bases. The trim removed 2 bases at V and 2 bases at J, leaving 12 bases unmatched. This CDR3 comprises 17 residues. Germline CDR1 and CDR2: MNHEY and SVGEGT. CDR3 region: CASSYPKREILTYEQYF. As DNA, the CDR3 is TGTGCCAGCAGTTACCCCAAGCGGGAAATCCTTACCTACGAGCAGTACTTC.

This clone was counted a few times. The chain links TRBV7-2 to TRBJ1-6; 10 nucleotides match TRBD1. The CDR3 runs 15 residues. V was clipped by 0 bases and J by 9 bases; unmatched bases: 2. Per the germline V gene, CDR1 is SGHTA and CDR2 is FQGNSA. CDR3 amino acids: CASSLAGTGVSPLHF. The DNA for the CDR3 is TGTGCCAGCAGCTTAGCCGGGACAGGGGTTTCACCCCTCCACTTT.

This sequence joins TRBV4-2 and TRBJ1-2; D is unclear. The CDR3 consists of 15 residues. CDR1 and CDR2 from the germline V gene are LGHNA and YNFKEQ. Trimming removed 1 base from V and 4 bases from J, with 13 bases in between. The CDR3 DNA reads TGTGCCAGCAGCCAAGGACCGGACGGGATCTATGGCTACACCTTC. It encodes CASSQGPDGIYGYTF.

CDR3 DNA: TGTGCCAGCAGCCCCCTTAGCGGGAGGACCGGCGAGCAGTACTTC. Encoded protein: CASSPLSGRTGEQYF. The gene calls are TRBV7-6 and TRBJ2-7, with 10 nucleotides matching TRBD2. CDR1 SGHVS and CDR2 FNYEAQ come from the germline V gene. The CDR3 length is 15 residues. V shed 5 bases and J 6 bases; nucleotides not matched to a gene: 10.

Points on this clone: The same CDR3 can be traced to other DNA sequences in this sample. V is TRBV7-2 and J is TRBJ1-1, with D maybe TRBD1 (5 bases). CDR3 size: 14 residues. Trimming took 5 bases from V and 1 from J, leaving 11 bases between them. Germline assignment: CDR1 SGHTA and CDR2 FQGNSA. The CDR3 DNA is TGTGCCAGCAGCCCTGGGGCAGCGAACACTGAAGCTTTCTTT. Protein: CASSPGAANTEAFF.

This rearrangement joins TRBV29-1 to TRBJ2-1; TRBD2 agrees at 12 bases. Germline V gives CDR1 SQVTM, CDR2 ANQGSEA. This CDR3 has 17 amino acids. V lost 7 bases and J lost 0; bases outside the gene matches: 10. The CDR3 DNA is TGCAGCGCCCCCGGGACTAGCGGGTATAGCTCCTACAATGAGCAGTTCTTC. Its translation: CSAPGTSGYSSYNEQFF.

The genes are TRBV7-2 and TRBJ2-7; 8 bases map to TRBD2. The ends lost 2 bases at V and 2 bases at J; junction bases unmatched: 2. CDR1 is SGHTA and CDR2 is FQGNSA in the germline V gene. CDR3 size: 14 residues. The CDR3 here is CASSLLGGAYEQYF. The CDR3 DNA reads TGTGCCAGCAGCTTACTCGGGGGGGCCTACGAGCAGTACTTC. Full variable domain (outside the CDR3, taken from reference TRBV7-2 and TRBJ2-7): GAGVSQSPSNKVTEKGKDVELRCDPISGHTALYWYRQSLGQGLEFLIYFQGNSAPDKSGLPSDRFSAERTGGSVSTLTIQRTQQEDSAVYLCASSLLGGAYEQYFGPGTRLTVT.

This sequence joins TRBV27 and TRBJ2-7; weak D call: TRBD2 (6 bases). V lost 0 bases, J lost 0 bases, and 15 bases lay in between. CDR3 size: 17 residues. In germline, CDR1 is MNHEY, CDR2 SMNVEV (reference sequence). For the CDR3, the DNA is TGTGCCAGCAGTTTATCGTGGAGACTCGGGAGCTCCTACGAGCAGTACTTC. It yields the protein CASSLSWRLGSSYEQYF.

The chain joins TRBV2 to TRBJ2-5, with 7 nucleotides matching TRBD2. Unmatched junction bases numbered 5, after V lost 8 bases and J lost 5 bases. The CDR3 is made up of 12 amino acids. CDR1 is SNHLY, CDR2 FYNNEI, per germline. CDR3 sequence: CASHRGVETQYF. CDR3 nucleotide sequence: TGTGCCAGCCACCGGGGGGTTGAGACCCAGTACTTC.

The chain has TRBV30 and TRBJ1-1, with a possible D match to TRBD1 (5 bases). Looked up from germline, CDR1 is GTSNPN and CDR2 is SVGIG (reference sequence). This CDR3 comprises 12 residues. With 0 bases removed from V and 7 bases from J, the gap between germline ends came to 9 bases. This CDR3 is CAWSVGAFEAFF. For the CDR3, the DNA is TGTGCCTGGAGTGTAGGGGCCTTTGAAGCTTTCTTT.